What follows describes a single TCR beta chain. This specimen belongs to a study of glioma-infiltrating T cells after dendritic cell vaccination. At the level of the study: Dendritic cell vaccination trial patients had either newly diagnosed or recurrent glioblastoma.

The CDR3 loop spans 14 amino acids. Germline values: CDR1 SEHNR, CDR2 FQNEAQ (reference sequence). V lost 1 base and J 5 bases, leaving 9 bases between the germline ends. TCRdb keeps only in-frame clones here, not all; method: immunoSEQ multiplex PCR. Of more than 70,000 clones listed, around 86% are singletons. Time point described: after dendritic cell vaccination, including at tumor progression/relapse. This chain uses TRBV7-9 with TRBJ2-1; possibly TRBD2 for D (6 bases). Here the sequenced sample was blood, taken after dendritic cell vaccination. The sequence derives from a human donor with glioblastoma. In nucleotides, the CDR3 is TGTGCCAGCAGCTTAGTATCGGGGGACAATGAGCAGTTCTTC. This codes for CASSLVSGDNEQFF.